Listed here are 14 T cell receptor beta chains from one sample, sequenced in a study of blood T cell repertoires in COVID-19. Data came from immunoSEQ multiplex PCR; TCRdb stores just in-frame clones and leaves some out. The repertoire includes 30,000 or so clones, around 85% of them detected once, and 24% sits in the top ten. Sequenced material: peripheral blood. Receptors originate from a human donor with active COVID-19. The donor label of this sample is uncertain.

The chain is built from TRBV11-2 and TRBJ2-7, with D perhaps TRBD2 (7 bases). The CDR3 totals 19 residues. Germline-derived CDR1 and CDR2 are SGHAT and FQNNGV. V lost 0 bases and J lost 2, with 23 bases in between. This CDR3 reads CASSLDGFPRGGSPYEQYF. DNA of the CDR3: TGTGCCAGCAGCTTAGATGGGTTCCCCAGGGGAGGGAGCCCCTACGAGCAGTACTTC.

The chain joins TRBV30 to TRBJ1-1; perhaps TRBD1 as D (5 bases). This CDR3 spans 15 amino acids. V lost 3 bases and J lost 0, with 14 bases in between. Germline-derived CDR1 and CDR2 are GTSNPN and SVGIG (reference sequence). CDR3 in DNA: TGTGCCTGGAGGGGATTGGGGCGGATGAACACTGAAGCTTTCTTT. Translated: CAWRGLGRMNTEAFF.

This chain uses TRBV24-1 with TRBJ2-7; D is ambiguous. The CDR3 totals 17 residues. Trimming stripped 1 base from V and 1 base from J, with 16 bases between. Germline values: CDR1 KGHDR, CDR2 SFDVKD. The CDR3 region has the DNA TGTGCCACCAGTGATTTTGTCACCATCATCGGGTCCTACGAGCAGTACTTC. The encoded protein is CATSDFVTIIGSYEQYF.

This chain uses TRBV18 with TRBJ2-7; 8 positions match TRBD1. The trim removed 1 base at V and 6 bases at J, leaving 8 bases unmatched. Germline CDR1 KGHSH, CDR2 LQKENI. The CDR3 extends over 15 amino acids. The CDR3 nucleotides are TGTGCCAGCTCACCACGCGGACAGGGCGGACTCGAGCAGTACTTC. This translates into CASSPRGQGGLEQYF. Looking up the rest from reference TRBV18 and TRBJ2-7 gives the full variable domain: NAGVMQNPRHLVRRRGQEARLRCSPMKGHSHVYWYRQLPEEGLKFMVYLQKENIIDESGMPKERFSAEFPKEGPSILRIQQVVRGDSAAYFCASSPRGQGGLEQYFGPGTRLTVT.

The count of this clone is one. The chain has TRBV11-1 and TRBJ2-5; 8 nucleotides match TRBD1. Germline V gene sequence: CDR1 SGHAT, CDR2 FQDESV (reference sequence). The CDR3 contains 15 residues. The V gene end was trimmed by 5 bases and the J gene end by 4 bases; junction bases not matched to a gene: 9. For the CDR3, the DNA is TGTGCCAGCAGCCCCAGACAGGGGCTAATAGAGACCCAGTACTTC. This gives the protein CASSPRQGLIETQYF.

The chain couples TRBV15 to TRBJ1-3; D is ambiguous. Trimming took off 4 bases at V and 2 bases at J, with 12 bases between the two ends. This CDR3 has 15 residues. Germline CDR1 is LNHNV and CDR2 is YYDKDF (reference sequence). Here the CDR3 DNA reads TGTGCCACCAGCAAAGCCCCGGAGCCTGGAAACACCATATATTTT. Residues: CATSKAPEPGNTIYF.

The chain has TRBV7-9 and TRBJ2-3; no clear D gene. V was trimmed by 5 bases and J by 0 bases, leaving 9 bases between them. Germline V gene lookup returns CDR1 SEHNR and CDR2 FQNEAQ (reference sequence). This CDR3 spans 14 amino acids. The CDR3 nucleotides are TGTGCCAGCAGCCGGGTCGGGAGCACAGATACGCAGTATTTT. Its translation: CASSRVGSTDTQYF.

The rearrangement links TRBV28 to TRBJ1-1; D might be TRBD1 (6 bases). Trimming removed 10 bases at V and 5 bases at J, with 20 bases between. Germline CDR1 reads MDHEN; CDR2 reads SYDVKM. The CDR3 extends over 14 amino acids. The CDR3 region is CATLGVGGRTEAFF. Here the CDR3 DNA reads TGTGCCACCCTAGGGGTGGGGGGGCGAACTGAAGCTTTCTTT.

The rearrangement links TRBV28 to TRBJ2-7, with a weak D call TRBD2 (6 bases). The V gene's germline CDR1 is MDHEN and CDR2 SYDVKM. There are 14 residues in the CDR3. The V and J ends lost 0 bases and 2 bases respectively, with 8 bases between them. The chain's CDR3 is CASSLWEGTYEQYF. As DNA, the CDR3 is TGTGCCAGCAGTTTATGGGAGGGAACCTACGAGCAGTACTTC.

The rearrangement uses TRBV2 and TRBJ1-1; TRBD1 might be the D (6 bases). The CDR3 length is 13 residues. Germline V gene data show CDR1 as SNHLY and CDR2 as FYNNEI. Deletions cut 6 bases from V and 8 bases from J, with 16 bases between. In nucleotides, the CDR3 is TGTGCCAGCAGCGGGGGAAGGGGGGGAGAAGCTTTCTTT. It encodes CASSGGRGGEAFF.

A single count supports this clone. The genes are TRBV19 and TRBJ2-5; 7 bases are shared with TRBD1. The CDR3 runs to 13 residues. The junction had 0 bases not matched to a gene; V was cut back by 2 bases and J by 3 bases. Germline CDR1 is LNHDA and CDR2 is SQIVND (reference sequence). This chain's CDR3 is CASSITGEETQYF. As DNA, the CDR3 is TGTGCCAGTAGTATAACAGGGGAAGAGACCCAGTACTTC. Full variable domain (remainder filled in from reference TRBV19 and TRBJ2-5): DGGITQSPKYLFRKEGQNVTLSCEQNLNHDAMYWYRQDPGQGLRLIYYSQIVNDFQKGDIAEGYSVSREKKESFPLTVTSAQKNPTAFYLCASSITGEETQYFGPGTRLLVL.

This chain connects TRBV5-1 to TRBJ2-2; D not certain. Germline CDR1 and CDR2: SGHRS and YFSETQ. V dropped 5 bases and J dropped 6 bases, with 11 bases sitting between them. This CDR3 comprises 13 residues. CDR3 bases: TGCGCCAGCAGTTACCCAGTCTCCGGGGAGCTGTTTTTT. This sequence encodes CASSYPVSGELFF.

This rearrangement joins TRBV6-4 to TRBJ2-1, with TRBD1 as a possible D gene (7 bases). The CDR3 has 16 residues. V was clipped by 6 bases and J by 8 bases, with 23 bases between them. Germline loops: CDR1 MRHNA, CDR2 SNTAGT. CDR3 protein: CASSPYGGGTDDEQFF. In DNA form, the CDR3 reads TGTGCCAGCAGCCCCTACGGGGGCGGGACAGACGATGAGCAGTTCTTC.

The chain joins TRBV9 to TRBJ2-1, with D tentatively TRBD1 (5 bases). Germline V gene lookup returns CDR1 SGDLS and CDR2 YYNGEE. CDR3 length: 14 amino acids. Trimming stripped 0 bases from V and 8 bases from J, with 12 bases between. The CDR3 reads CASSVGRAFDEQFF. The CDR3 DNA sequence: TGTGCCAGCAGCGTAGGCAGGGCATTTGATGAGCAGTTCTTC.